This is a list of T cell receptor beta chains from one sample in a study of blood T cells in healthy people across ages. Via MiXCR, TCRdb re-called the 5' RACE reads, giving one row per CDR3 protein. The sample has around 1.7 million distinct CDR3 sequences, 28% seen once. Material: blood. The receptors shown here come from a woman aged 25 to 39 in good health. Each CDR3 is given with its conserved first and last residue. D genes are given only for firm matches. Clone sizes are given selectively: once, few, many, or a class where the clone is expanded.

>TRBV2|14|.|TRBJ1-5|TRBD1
CASSAVSRGEPQHF
TGTGCCAGCAGTGCCGTAAGCAGGGGGGAGCCCCAGCATTTT
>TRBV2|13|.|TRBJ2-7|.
CASSPVRQGGKYF
TGTGCCAGCAGTCCCGTACGACAAGGGGGAAAGTACTTC
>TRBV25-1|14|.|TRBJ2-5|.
CASSGLASSETQYF
TGTGCCAGCAGCGGGTTGGCTTCGTCGGAGACCCAGTACTTC
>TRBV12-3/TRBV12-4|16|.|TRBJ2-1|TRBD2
CTSSDPSGRGYNEQFF
TGTACCAGCAGTGACCCTAGCGGGAGGGGCTACAATGAGCAGTTCTTC
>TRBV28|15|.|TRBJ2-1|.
CASSLPGGLYNEQFF
TGTGCCAGCAGTTTACCAGGGGGGCTTTACAATGAGCAGTTCTTC
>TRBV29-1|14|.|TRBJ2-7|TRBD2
CSVIAGASPNEQYF
TGCAGCGTAATAGCGGGAGCGTCTCCAAACGAGCAGTACTTC
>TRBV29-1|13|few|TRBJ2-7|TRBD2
CSVVWQGGCEQYF
TGCAGCGTTGTATGGCAGGGAGGGTGCGAGCAGTACTTC
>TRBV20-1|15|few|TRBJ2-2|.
CSARGGGDVTGELFF
TGCAGTGCTAGAGGAGGGGGGGACGTCACCGGGGAGCTGTTTTTT
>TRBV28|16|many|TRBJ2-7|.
CASSQYYGTFHYEQYF
TGTGCCAGCAGTCAATACTACGGGACGTTCCACTACGAGCAGTACTTC
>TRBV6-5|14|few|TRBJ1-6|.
CASSRTRLNSPLHF
TGTGCCAGCAGTAGAACTAGGTTAAATTCACCCCTCCACTTT
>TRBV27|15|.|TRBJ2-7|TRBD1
CASSLSRQGISEQYF
TGTGCCAGCAGTTTATCGCGACAGGGGATCTCCGAGCAGTACTTC
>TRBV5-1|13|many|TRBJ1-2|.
CASSLGPGDGYTF
TGCGCCAGCAGCTTGGGCCCGGGGGATGGCTACACCTTC
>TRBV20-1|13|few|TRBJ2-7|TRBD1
CSVRRTGNYEQYF
TGCAGTGTCCGTCGGACAGGAAACTACGAGCAGTACTTC
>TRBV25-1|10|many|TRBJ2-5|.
CASRKETQYF
TGTGCCAGCAGGAAAGAGACCCAGTACTTC
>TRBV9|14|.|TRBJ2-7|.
CASSVLAGADEQYF
TGTGCCAGCAGCGTACTCGCAGGGGCCGACGAGCAGTACTTC
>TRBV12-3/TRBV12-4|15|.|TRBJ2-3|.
CASSLGWADSDTQYF
TGTGCCAGCAGTTTAGGCTGGGCGGATTCAGATACGCAGTATTTT
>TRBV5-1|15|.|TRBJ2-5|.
CASSLQGHLQETQYF
TGCGCCAGCAGCTTGCAGGGACATCTACAAGAGACCCAGTACTTC
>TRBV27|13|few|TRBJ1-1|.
CASSLYRGSEAFF
TGTGCCAGCAGTTTATATCGGGGTTCTGAAGCTTTCTTT
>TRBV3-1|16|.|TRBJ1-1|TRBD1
CASTATRTGSNTEAFF
TGTGCCAGCACAGCGACTAGGACAGGGTCTAACACTGAAGCTTTCTTT
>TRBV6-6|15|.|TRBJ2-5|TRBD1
CAGSSTTGARETQYF
TGTGCCGGCAGTAGCACGACAGGGGCGCGAGAGACCCAGTACTTC
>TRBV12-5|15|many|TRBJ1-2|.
CASGRSGTSNYGYTF
TGTGCTAGTGGTCGGTCCGGGACCTCTAACTATGGCTACACCTTC
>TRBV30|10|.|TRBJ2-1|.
CAWSKNEQFF
TGTGCCTGGAGTAAAAATGAGCAGTTCTTC
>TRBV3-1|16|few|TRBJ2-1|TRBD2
CASSQDGLADHGEQFF
TGTGCCAGCAGCCAAGATGGTCTAGCGGACCACGGGGAGCAGTTCTTC
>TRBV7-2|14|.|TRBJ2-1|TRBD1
CASSPGDRVNHQFF
TGTGCCAGCAGCCCCGGGGACAGGGTCAACCACCAGTTCTTC
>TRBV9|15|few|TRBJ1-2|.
CASSVSGGTRYGYTF
TGTGCCAGCAGCGTATCGGGAGGAACACGCTATGGCTACACCTTC
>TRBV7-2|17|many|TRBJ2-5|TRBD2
CASSPISRGGLGETQYF
TGTGCCAGCAGCCCTATATCTCGGGGGGGCCTTGGCGAGACCCAGTACTTC
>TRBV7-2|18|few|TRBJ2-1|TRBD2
CASSSIRTSGRALNEQFF
TGTGCCAGCAGCTCGATCAGGACTAGCGGGAGGGCGCTCAATGAGCAGTTCTTC
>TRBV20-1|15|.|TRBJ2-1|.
CSARGLVGFQNEQFF
TGCAGTGCTAGAGGACTAGTGGGATTTCAGAATGAGCAGTTCTTC
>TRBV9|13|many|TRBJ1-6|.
CASTTSYNSPLHF
TGTGCCAGCACGACCTCCTATAATTCACCCCTCCACTTT
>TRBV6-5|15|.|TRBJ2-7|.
CASRSNGGGRGEQYF
TGTGCCAGCAGGTCCAATGGCGGGGGCCGCGGCGAGCAGTACTTC
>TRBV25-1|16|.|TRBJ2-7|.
CASTDGRPGQSYEQYF
TGTGCCAGCACTGATGGGAGACCGGGGCAATCCTACGAGCAGTACTTC
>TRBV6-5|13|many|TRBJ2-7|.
CASSRDRLYEQYF
TGTGCCAGCAGCCGGGACCGACTTTACGAGCAGTACTTC
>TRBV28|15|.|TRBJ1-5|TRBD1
CASSSPGQGDQPQHF
TGTGCCAGCAGTTCCCCCGGACAGGGGGATCAGCCCCAGCATTTT
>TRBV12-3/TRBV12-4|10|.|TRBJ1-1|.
CASQMAEAFF
TGTGCCAGTCAGATGGCTGAAGCTTTCTTT
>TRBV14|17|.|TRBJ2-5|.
CASSQGVRPLGGETQYF
TGTGCCAGCAGCCAAGGGGTCAGGCCGCTGGGAGGAGAGACCCAGTACTTC
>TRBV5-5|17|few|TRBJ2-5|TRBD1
CASSLFRPGQGIETQYF
TGTGCCAGCAGCTTATTTAGGCCGGGACAGGGGATAGAGACCCAGTACTTC
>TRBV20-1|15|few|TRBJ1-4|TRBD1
CSAMRQGATNEKLFF
TGCAGTGCTATGAGACAGGGAGCAACTAATGAAAAACTGTTTTTT
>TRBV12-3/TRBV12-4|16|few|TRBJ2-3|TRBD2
CASSPPGGGLTDTQYF
TGTGCCAGCAGTCCCCCCGGGGGGGGGCTCACAGATACGCAGTATTTT
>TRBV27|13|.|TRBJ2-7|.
CASRGGLWDEQYF
TGTGCCAGCAGAGGGGGACTCTGGGACGAGCAGTACTTC
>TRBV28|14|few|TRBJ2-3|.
CASSPWGRTDTQYF
TGTGCCAGCAGTCCCTGGGGACGCACAGATACGCAGTATTTT
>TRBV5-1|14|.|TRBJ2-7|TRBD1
CASSSGTGYNERFF
TGCGCCAGCAGCTCCGGGACAGGATACAACGAGCGGTTCTTC
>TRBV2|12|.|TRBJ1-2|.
CASVLQGKDYTF
TGTGCCAGCGTCCTCCAGGGGAAAGACTACACCTTC
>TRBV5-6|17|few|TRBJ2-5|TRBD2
CASSLILGVTSGDTQYF
TGTGCCAGCAGCTTGATCCTCGGGGTCACTAGCGGCGATACCCAGTACTTC
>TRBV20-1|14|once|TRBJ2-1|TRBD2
CSVSAGTFYNEQFF
TGCAGTGTCTCAGCGGGAACGTTTTACAATGAGCAGTTCTTC
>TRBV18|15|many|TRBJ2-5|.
CASSPIRGPSETQYF
TGTGCCAGCTCACCAATCAGAGGTCCGTCCGAGACCCAGTACTTC
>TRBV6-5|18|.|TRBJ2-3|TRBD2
CASSYSGFLAGPTDTQYF
TGTGCCAGCAGTTACTCCGGGTTCCTAGCGGGACCCACAGATACGCAGTATTTT
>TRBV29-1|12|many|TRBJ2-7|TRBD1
CSAAGTGSTQYF
TGCAGCGCTGCCGGGACAGGGTCTACGCAGTACTTC
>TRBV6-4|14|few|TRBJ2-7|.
CASSVNSGEYEQYF
TGTGCCAGCAGTGTGAATAGCGGAGAATACGAGCAGTACTTC
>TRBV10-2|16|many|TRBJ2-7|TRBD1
CASSKPKGQASYEQYF
TGCGCCAGCAGTAAACCGAAGGGACAGGCCTCCTACGAGCAGTACTTC
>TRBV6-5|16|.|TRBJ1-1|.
CASSFPWGYENTEAFF
TGTGCCAGCAGTTTTCCATGGGGGTATGAGAACACTGAAGCTTTCTTT
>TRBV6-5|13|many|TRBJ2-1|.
CASCKDGYNEQFF
TGTGCCAGCTGCAAGGACGGGTACAATGAGCAGTTCTTC
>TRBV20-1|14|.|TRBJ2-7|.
CSAQKDNSPTEQYF
TGCAGTGCCCAGAAGGATAATTCCCCTACGGAGCAGTACTTC
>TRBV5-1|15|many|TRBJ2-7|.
CASTRTQGTNYEQYF
TGCGCCAGCACAAGAACACAGGGCACGAACTACGAGCAGTACTTC
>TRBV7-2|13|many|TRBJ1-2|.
CASSSGSGYGYTF
TGTGCCAGCAGTTCCGGGTCCGGCTATGGCTACACCTTC
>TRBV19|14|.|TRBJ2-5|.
CASSARLVQETQYF
TGTGCCAGTAGTGCCCGACTGGTACAAGAGACCCAGTACTTC
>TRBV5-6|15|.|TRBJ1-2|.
CASSQDLGGSGGYTF
TGTGCCAGCAGCCAAGACCTGGGGGGATCGGGAGGCTACACCTTC
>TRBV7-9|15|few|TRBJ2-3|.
CASSSGTPGIDTQYF
TGTGCCAGCAGCTCCGGGACTCCGGGGATAGATACGCAGTATTTT
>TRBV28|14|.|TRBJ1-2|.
CACSLVQGNYGYTF
TGTGCCTGCAGTTTAGTCCAGGGGAACTATGGCTACACCTTC
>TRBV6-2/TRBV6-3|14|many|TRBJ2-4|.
CASSERLAKNIQYF
TGTGCCAGCAGCGAGCGGCTAGCCAAAAACATTCAGTACTTC
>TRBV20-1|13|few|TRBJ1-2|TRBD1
CSARVGQVEGYTF
TGCAGTGCTAGAGTAGGACAGGTGGAAGGCTACACCTTC